These 8 T cell receptor beta chains share one sample of origin, sequenced in a study of CD8 T cells in ankylosing spondylitis. Study outcomes and limitations: Blood from ankylosing spondylitis patients appeared to carry a characteristic roughly eight-variant TCR beta motif.

Their cognate antigens are unknown. Using its own MiXCR run on the 5' RACE reads, TCRdb lists one record per CDR3 protein. The sample lists a few hundred thousand distinct CDR3 sequences; roughly 8% were seen once. The sequenced material came from blood, either unsorted or a sorted T cell fraction (not recorded which). The source of these receptors is a male donor with ankylosing spondylitis.

This clonotype was seen at least ten times. The chain is built from TRBV24-1 and TRBJ1-5, with TRBD1 as a possible D gene (6 bases). Trimming shortened V by 8 bases and J by 1 base, and 11 bases separated the two germline ends. The CDR3 sequence is 14 residues long. Germline V CDR1 and CDR2: KGHDR, SFDVKD. The CDR3 reads CATITGKSNQPQHF. The CDR3 nucleotides are TGTGCCACCATTACAGGGAAGAGCAATCAGCCCCAGCATTTT.

The sample holds a few counts of this clonotype. The V gene is TRBV27, the J gene TRBJ2-1; no definite D call. Trimming removed 9 bases at V and 6 bases at J, with 21 bases between. The CDR3 extends over 15 amino acids. Germline lookup yields CDR1 MNHEY and CDR2 SMNVEV (reference sequence). This CDR3 is CASNLGVPSPNEQFF. For the CDR3, the DNA is TGTGCCAGTAACCTCGGCGTCCCGTCCCCCAATGAGCAGTTCTTC.

This clonotype was detected ten times or more. The chain joins TRBV7-9 to TRBJ2-7; D perhaps matches TRBD2 (5 bases). Trimming removed 1 base from V and 0 bases from J, with 16 bases in between. There are 17 residues in the CDR3. Germline V gene sequence: CDR1 SEHNR, CDR2 FQNEAQ (reference sequence). CDR3 coding DNA: TGTGCCAGCAGCTTAGATGGAGCGGTCCTCCCCTCCTACGAGCAGTACTTC. Its protein is CASSLDGAVLPSYEQYF.

This clonotype turned up a few times. The chain combines TRBV7-2 with TRBJ2-1; D perhaps matches TRBD2 (7 bases). V was trimmed by 4 bases and J by 3 bases, leaving 16 bases between them. The CDR3 has 16 amino acids. The germline V gene encodes CDR1 SGHTA and CDR2 FQGNSA. This CDR3 is CASSSLAGAIYNEQFF. The CDR3, as DNA: TGTGCCAGCAGCTCCCTGGCGGGGGCGATCTACAATGAGCAGTTCTTC.

In this sample, this clonotype turned up many times. V usage is TRBV5-1 and J usage is TRBJ2-7, with D tentatively TRBD1 (6 bases). CDR3 size: 16 residues. Germline V CDR1 and CDR2: SGHRS, YFSETQ. The V gene lost 0 bases and the J gene lost 0 bases, with 13 bases spanning the gap. In nucleotides, the CDR3 is TGCGCCAGCAGCTTGGAACAGGGACAAAGCTCCTACGAGCAGTACTTC. It yields the protein CASSLEQGQSSYEQYF.

This clonotype was observed at least ten times. This chain uses TRBV29-1 with TRBJ2-7, with D possibly TRBD2 on 5 matching bases. V lost 7 bases and J 5 bases, leaving 12 bases between the germline ends. The length of the CDR3 is 11 residues. Germline values: CDR1 SQVTM, CDR2 ANQGSEA. The CDR3 region has the DNA TGCAGCGCCTCCGCGGGCGACGAGCAGTACTTC. It specifies CSASAGDEQYF.

V usage is TRBV4-2 and J usage is TRBJ2-7; TRBD1 matches at 7 bases. This CDR3 region has 15 residues. Germline trimming cut 3 bases from V and 3 bases from J; bases unmatched to any gene: 8. Germline V gene data show CDR1 as LGHNA and CDR2 as YNFKEQ. The CDR3 sequence: CASSHPGQANYEQYF. The DNA of the CDR3 is TGTGCCAGCAGCCACCCCGGACAGGCCAACTACGAGCAGTACTTC.

This clonotype was detected only a few times. The rearrangement joins TRBV14 to TRBJ2-5; D is perhaps TRBD1 or TRBD2 (6 bases each). The CDR3 extends over 18 amino acids. Germline CDR1 reads SGHDN; CDR2 reads FVKESK. V was trimmed by 0 bases and J by 4 bases, leaving 21 bases between them. DNA of the CDR3: TGTGCCAGCAGCCAAGAATTCGGGGGCAAAGACCCTCTAGAGACCCAGTACTTC. Translated, it gives CASSQEFGGKDPLETQYF.